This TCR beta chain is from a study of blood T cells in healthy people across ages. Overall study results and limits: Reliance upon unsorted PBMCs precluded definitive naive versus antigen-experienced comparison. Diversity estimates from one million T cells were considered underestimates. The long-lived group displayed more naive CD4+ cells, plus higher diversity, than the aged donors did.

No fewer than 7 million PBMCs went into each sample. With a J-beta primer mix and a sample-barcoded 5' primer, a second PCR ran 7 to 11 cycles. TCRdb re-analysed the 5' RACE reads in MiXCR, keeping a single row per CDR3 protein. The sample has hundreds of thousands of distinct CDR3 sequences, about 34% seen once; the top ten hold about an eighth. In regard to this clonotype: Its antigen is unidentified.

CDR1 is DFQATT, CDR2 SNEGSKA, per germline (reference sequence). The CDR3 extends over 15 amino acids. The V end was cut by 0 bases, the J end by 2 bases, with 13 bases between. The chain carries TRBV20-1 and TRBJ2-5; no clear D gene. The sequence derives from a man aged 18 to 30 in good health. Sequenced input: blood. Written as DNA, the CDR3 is TGCAGTGCTAGAGATCGGTCAGCAAGTCAAGAGACCCAGTACTTC. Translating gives CSARDRSASQETQYF.